One and the same sample provided the 17 T cell receptor beta chains below, sequenced in a study of cytomegalovirus exposure and HLA in healthy donors. A multiplex PCR was run with 60 Vbeta primers and 13 Jbeta primers. Measured with immunoSEQ multiplex PCR; TCRdb has only the in-frame clones, and not every one. The sample has some 250,000 clones, roughly 80% seen once; the top ten hold approximately 5.3%. Source material: PBMCs. The source of these receptors is a woman in her forties in good health and CMV-seropositive.

Only one count was recorded for this clone. The CDR3 is CASSVVAGMNTEAFF. In DNA, the CDR3 is TGTGCCAGCAGCGTAGTGGCAGGGATGAACACTGAAGCTTTCTTT. This sequence joins TRBV9 and TRBJ1-1; the D gene is possibly TRBD1 (5 bases). Between the trimmed V and J ends, which lost 0 bases and 0 bases, there was a span of 9 bases. CDR3 length equals 15 residues. Germline values: CDR1 SGDLS, CDR2 YYNGEE.

This clone has just a few counts. The chain carries TRBV29-1 and TRBJ1-4; D gene uncertain. Germline CDR1 reads SQVTM; CDR2 reads ANQGSEA. The length of the CDR3 is 12 residues. Deletions cut 4 bases from V and 6 bases from J, with 9 bases between. The CDR3 region has the DNA TGCAGCGTTGTAGCGGCAGATGAAAAACTGTTTTTT. As protein: CSVVAADEKLFF. Combining the CDR3 with reference TRBV29-1 and TRBJ1-4 gives the whole variable domain SAVISQKPSRDICQRGTSLTIQCQVDSQVTMMFWYRQQPGQSLTLIATANQGSEATYESGFVIDKFPISRPNLTFSTLTVSNMSPEDSSIYLCSVVAADEKLFFGSGTQLSVL.

The chain is built from TRBV7-2 and TRBJ2-7; 12 bases are a match to TRBD2. CDR3 length: 15 residues. Looked up from germline, CDR1 is SGHTA and CDR2 is FQGNSA. J gave up 3 bases and V 3 bases, and 3 bases lay outside the gene matches. The CDR3 reads CASSFGLAGIYEQYF. Written as DNA, the CDR3 is TGTGCCAGCAGCTTTGGACTAGCGGGAATCTACGAGCAGTACTTC.

The chain has TRBV30 and TRBJ1-3, with D perhaps TRBD1 (5 bases). CDR3 length: 14 amino acids. The germline V gene encodes CDR1 GTSNPN and CDR2 SVGIG (reference sequence). Trimming left V 3 bases short and J 3 bases short, with 12 bases between. CDR3 region: CAWRNQGGGNTIYF. CDR3 coding DNA: TGTGCCTGGAGGAACCAGGGAGGTGGAAACACCATATATTTT.

Notes on this clone: One end of the junction fails to match germline, which may point to a read error. This chain connects TRBV7-9 to TRBJ1-5; D uncertain. The germline gives CDR1 SEHNR, CDR2 FQNEAQ (reference sequence). The CDR3 runs to 14 residues. This CDR3 is CSSSFLESPQPQHF. The CDR3 region has the DNA TGTTCCAGCAGCTTTTTAGAGAGCCCCCAGCCCCAGCATTTT.

The chain employs TRBV11-2 and TRBJ2-1; TRBD2 is a possible D gene (6 bases). In germline, CDR1 is SGHAT, CDR2 FQNNGV. The CDR3 is 12 amino acids. The V end lost 3 bases, the J end lost 13 bases, and 13 bases lay between the germline ends. CDR3 protein: CASSLTRLVQFF. In nucleotides, the CDR3 is TGTGCCAGCAGCTTGACGAGACTAGTCCAGTTCTTC.

The chain is built from TRBV27 and TRBJ2-7, with TRBD1 matching 8 bases. Germline CDR1 reads MNHEY; CDR2 reads SMNVEV (reference sequence). This CDR3 is 15 amino acids long. The V and J ends lost 3 bases and 2 bases, in that order; junction bases with no gene match: 6. CDR3 sequence reads: CASSFGQGFTYEQYF. CDR3 nucleotides: TGTGCCAGCAGTTTTGGACAGGGCTTTACCTACGAGCAGTACTTC.

The chain recombines TRBV7-9 with TRBJ1-2, with TRBD1 identical over 9 bases. After removal of 5 bases from V and 5 bases from J, the junction contained 6 bases not matched to a gene. This CDR3 spans 14 amino acids. Germline V CDR1 and CDR2: SEHNR, FQNEAQ (reference sequence). The CDR3 sequence: CASSQGDRAYGYTF. CDR3 bases: TGTGCCAGCAGCCAGGGGGACAGGGCTTATGGCTACACCTTC. Full variable domain (missing parts from reference TRBV7-9 and TRBJ1-2): DTGVSQNPRHKITKRGQNVTFRCDPISEHNRLYWYRQTLGQGPEFLTYFQNEAQLEKSRLLSDRFSAERPKGSFSTLEIQRTEQGDSAMYLCASSQGDRAYGYTFGSGTRLTVV.

This chain links TRBV21-1 with TRBJ2-1; the DNA was not compared with TRBD2, the D call given in the table. TRBV21-1 is a pseudogene locus. This CDR3 contains 18 residues. The CDR3 sequence is CASSKAKERAVSYNEQFF. CDR3 sequence (DNA): TGTGCCAGCAGCAAAGCGAAGGAGCGGGCGGTATCCTACAATGAGCAGTTCTTC.

This chain links TRBV5-1 with TRBJ2-1; a weak D match, TRBD2 (7 bases). Germline loops: CDR1 SGHRS, CDR2 YFSETQ. V was shortened by 5 bases and J by 4 bases, with 13 bases between the two germline ends. The CDR3 has 14 amino acids. The chain's CDR3 is CASSGGGPYNEQFF. The CDR3 DNA follows: TGCGCCAGCAGTGGGGGGGGCCCTTACAATGAGCAGTTCTTC. The full variable domain, with the rest looked up from reference TRBV5-1 and TRBJ2-1, is KAGVTQTPRYLIKTRGQQVTLSCSPISGHRSVSWYQQTPGQGLQFLFEYFSETQRNKGNFPGRFSGRQFSNSRSEMNVSTLELGDSALYLCASSGGGPYNEQFFGPGTRLTVL.

The chain combines TRBV7-3 with TRBJ2-1; D might be TRBD2 (7 bases). V was trimmed by 5 bases and J by 1 base, leaving 24 bases between them. From germline, CDR1 is SGHTA and CDR2 FQGTGA. The CDR3 consists of 19 residues. The CDR3 DNA follows: TGTGCCAGCAGCCCCAGGGGAGCGGGGAAGGGAGGATCCTACAATGAGCAGTTCTTC. It yields the protein CASSPRGAGKGGSYNEQFF.

This chain links TRBV5-4 with TRBJ1-1; weak D call: TRBD1 (6 bases). The CDR3 has 13 residues. Germline V gene data show CDR1 as SGHNT and CDR2 as YYREEE (reference sequence). Trimming left V 4 bases short and J 6 bases short, with 13 bases between. In DNA form, the CDR3 reads TGTGCCAGCAGCCCCACAGGGTTATCTGAAGCTTTCTTT. Protein product: CASSPTGLSEAFF.

This chain links TRBV19 with TRBJ1-2, with 8 nucleotides matching TRBD1. The trim removed 3 bases at V and 2 bases at J, leaving 14 bases unmatched. This CDR3 has 18 residues. Per the germline V gene, CDR1 is LNHDA and CDR2 is SQIVND (reference sequence). The CDR3 DNA sequence: TGTGCCAGTAGTATTGGTGGGGGGGTGACAGGGGCGAACTATGGCTACACCTTC. This codes for CASSIGGGVTGANYGYTF.

Of note for this clone: Other DNA sequences from this sample encode an identical CDR3 as well. The chain combines TRBV27 with TRBJ1-2; 8 bases map to TRBD1. The CDR3 is made up of 15 amino acids. After removal of 3 bases from V and 4 bases from J, the junction contained 7 bases not matched to a gene. Germline CDR1 and CDR2: MNHEY and SMNVEV (reference sequence). The DNA of the CDR3 is TGTGCCAGCAGTTTGTCAGGACAGGGAGTCTATGGCTACACCTTC. Translated, it gives CASSLSGQGVYGYTF.

The rearrangement joins TRBV6-5 to TRBJ1-1; D possibly corresponds to TRBD1 (6 bases). The CDR3 totals 13 residues. V was cut by 10 bases and J by 10 bases, with 22 bases left in between. Per germline, CDR1 MNHEY and CDR2 SVGAGI. This chain's CDR3 is CATWQRRGARAFF. Written as DNA, the CDR3 is TGTGCCACTTGGCAAAGGCGGGGGGCGCGAGCTTTCTTT.

This clone was seen a few times. V is TRBV7-9 and J is TRBJ1-3; D is undetermined. V lost 1 base and J lost 3, with 10 bases in between. The CDR3 has 15 amino acids. Looked up from germline, CDR1 is SEHNR and CDR2 is FQNEAQ (reference sequence). CDR3 in amino acids: CASSLGGSDGNTIYF. In DNA, the CDR3 is TGTGCCAGCAGCTTAGGCGGGTCCGATGGAAACACCATATATTTT.

V is TRBV7-2 and J is TRBJ1-5, with 7 bases identical to TRBD1. V lost 2 bases and J lost 2; bases outside the gene matches: 9. The CDR3 consists of 17 residues. Per the germline V gene, CDR1 is SGHTA and CDR2 is FQGNSA. The CDR3 protein is CASSLYPLGQGNQPQHF. For the CDR3, the DNA is TGTGCCAGCAGCTTATACCCACTTGGACAGGGCAATCAGCCCCAGCATTTT.